This paragraph reports one TCR beta chain. Over chemoradiotherapy, repertoires were sampled more than once. The data stem from a study of chemoradiotherapy in HPV16-positive cancers. Study information: Candidate HPV-specific T-cell clones and common TCR motifs came from functional assays in a couple of HPV16-positive patients.

V was shortened by 3 bases and J by 6 bases, with 8 bases between the two germline ends. CDR1 and CDR2 (germline): MGHDK, SYGVNS. The CDR3 runs to 13 residues. Repertoires were generated with immunoSEQ multiplex PCR, while TCRdb's copy carries only in-frame clones and drops some. Among about 12,000 clones listed, 65% were seen once. The receptor was derived from a human donor with HPV-associated anogenital cancer. The chain carries TRBV25-1 and TRBJ2-2; D is unclear. The sample was gathered from a patient who underwent chemoradiotherapy. The CDR3 reads CASSEVGAGELFF. The DNA of the CDR3 is TGTGCCAGCAGTGAGGTTGGCGCCGGGGAGCTGTTTTTT.